The sequence of this T cell receptor (beta chain) was determined in a study of patients and donors after allogeneic stem cell transplantation. TCRdb ran MiXCR on the RT-PCR reads and lists one entry per CDR3 protein. The table lists over 150,000 distinct CDR3 sequences, about 29% of them singletons, with around 3% in the top ten. This clonotype turned up a few times. Trimming took off 4 bases at V and 1 base at J, with 8 bases between the two ends. This CDR3 has 13 residues. Germline loops: CDR1 SQVTM, CDR2 ANQGSEA. The clonotype comes from a human donor who was either an allogeneic HSCT recipient or a stem cell or donor lymphocyte infusion donor (not recorded which). It is not recorded whose cells these are; they may come from a transplant donor. The sample comprised blood, either unsorted or a sorted T cell fraction (not recorded which). The J gene is TRBJ1-3, the V gene TRBV29-1; possible D gene TRBD1, 6 bases. In DNA, the CDR3 is TGCAGCGTTGGGACAGTGTCTGGAAACACCATATATTTT. This gives the protein CSVGTVSGNTIYF.